One sample yielded the 32 T cell receptor beta chains listed below, sequenced in a study of response to subunit inactivated influenza vaccine. One entry per CDR3 protein results from TCRdb running MiXCR on the RT-PCR reads. The sample yields around 530,000 distinct CDR3 sequences, 16% seen once. The starting material was CD4+ T cells sorted from PBMCs, obtained less than 30 months after vaccination. The receptors were sampled from a man between 45 and 75 years old who received an inactivated influenza vaccine.

This clonotype was observed a handful of times. The chain combines TRBV6-1 with TRBJ2-1; TRBD2 is a possible D gene (5 bases). The CDR3 is made up of 16 amino acids. Trimming shortened V by 6 bases and J by 3 bases, and 18 bases separated the two germline ends. The germline V gene has CDR1 MNHNS and CDR2 SASEGT. The CDR3 protein is CASRGLPAGHYNEQFF. CDR3 nucleotide sequence: TGTGCCAGCAGAGGGCTGCCCGCGGGCCACTACAATGAGCAGTTCTTC.

This clonotype was seen more than once but under ten times. This rearrangement joins TRBV12-3 or TRBV12-4 to TRBJ2-7; 9 bases fit TRBD1. Trimming cost V 1 base and J 7 bases; bases outside gene matches: 5. There are 14 residues in the CDR3. This CDR3 reads CASSLGRDRVEQYF. The CDR3 DNA sequence: TGTGCCAGCAGTTTAGGTAGGGACAGGGTTGAGCAGTACTTC.

This chain's CDR3 is CSASPGQGINYGYTF. DNA for the CDR3: TGCAGTGCTTCTCCGGGACAGGGTATAAACTATGGCTACACCTTC. The V call is TRBV20-1, the J call TRBJ1-2; 9 bases map to TRBD1. Germline CDR1 DFQATT, CDR2 SNEGSKA (reference sequence). Trimming took 5 bases from V and 2 from J; bases not matched to a gene: 9. This CDR3 has 15 amino acids.

This clonotype was recorded at least ten times. The rearrangement joins TRBV18 to TRBJ2-7, with D unresolved. Germline assignment: CDR1 KGHSH and CDR2 LQKENI. With 0 bases removed from V and 6 bases from J, the gap between germline ends came to 6 bases. The CDR3 has 12 residues. Here the CDR3 reads CASSPPFGEQYF. Written as DNA, the CDR3 is TGTGCCAGCTCACCACCCTTCGGCGAGCAGTACTTC.

J is TRBJ1-6 and V is TRBV6-1; 9 bases fit TRBD1. The CDR3 is 13 amino acids. After removal of 8 bases from V and 7 bases from J, the junction contained 3 bases not matched to a gene. Germline V CDR1 and CDR2: MNHNS, SASEGT. The CDR3 here is CASEDRGNSPLHF. CDR3 DNA sequence: TGTGCCAGCGAGGACAGGGGAAATTCACCCCTCCACTTT.

V is TRBV14 and J is TRBJ1-2; D not certain. The CDR3 consists of 13 residues. Trimming shortened V by 0 bases and J by 8 bases, and 10 bases separated the two germline ends. Germline assignment: CDR1 SGHDN and CDR2 FVKESK. The CDR3 spells CASSQDLGIGYTF. In DNA form, the CDR3 reads TGTGCCAGCAGCCAAGATTTGGGGATCGGCTACACCTTC. Using reference TRBV14 and TRBJ1-2 for the parts outside the CDR3, the full variable domain is EAGVTQFPSHSVIEKGQTVTLRCDPISGHDNLYWYRRVMGKEIKFLLHFVKESKQDESGMPNNRFLAERTGGTYSTLKVQPAELEDSGVYFCASSQDLGIGYTFGSGTRLTVV.

The V call is TRBV20-1, the J call TRBJ2-1, with 8 bases fitting TRBD1. The CDR3 is 11 amino acids. Germline V lookup: CDR1 DFQATT, CDR2 SNEGSKA (reference sequence). CDR3 nucleotides: TGCGCAAGACCAGGGGGCGGCGAGCAGTTCTTC. Translating gives CARPGGGEQFF.

The chain links TRBV12-3 or TRBV12-4 to TRBJ1-2; 8 nucleotides agree with TRBD1. Trimming at V came to 7 bases and at J to 4 bases, leaving 8 bases not matched to a gene. The CDR3 totals 14 residues. The CDR3 spells CASTPQGALYGYTF. CDR3 bases: TGTGCCAGCACCCCTCAGGGGGCTCTCTATGGCTACACCTTC.

This clonotype turned up a few times. V is TRBV20-1 and J is TRBJ2-1; the D gene is possibly TRBD2 (6 bases). The CDR3 runs to 13 residues. In germline, CDR1 is DFQATT, CDR2 SNEGSKA (reference sequence). Trimming shortened V by 3 bases and J by 4 bases, and 10 bases separated the two germline ends. For the CDR3, the DNA is TGCAGTGCTAGCGGGAGTTTGTACAATGAGCAGTTCTTC. Its translation is CSASGSLYNEQFF.

Here the CDR3 reads CASSQGRGFGEKLFF. The CDR3 coding sequence is TGCGCCAGCAGCCAAGGGAGGGGGTTCGGTGAAAAACTGTTTTTT. The chain has TRBV4-3 and TRBJ1-4; possibly TRBD1 for D (6 bases). CDR1 is LGHNA and CDR2 is YSLEER in the germline V gene. V was trimmed by 1 base and J by 7 bases, leaving 13 bases between them. The CDR3 extends over 15 amino acids.

In its sample, this clonotype was seen a few times. The J gene is TRBJ2-2, the V gene TRBV6-1; the match to TRBD1 covers 7 bases. CDR3 size: 13 residues. Trimming took 6 bases from V and 4 from J; bases not matched to a gene: 2. Germline CDR1 reads MNHNS; CDR2 reads SASEGT. In nucleotides, the CDR3 is TGTGCCAGCAGGGCAGGGGGCACCGGGGAGCTGTTTTTT. This encodes CASRAGGTGELFF.

A few counts support this clonotype. The chain couples TRBV19 to TRBJ1-1, with D maybe TRBD1 (5 bases). With 4 bases removed from V and 1 base from J, the gap between germline ends came to 10 bases. There are 14 residues in the CDR3. Germline V CDR1 and CDR2: LNHDA, SQIVND (reference sequence). CDR3 protein: CASSNLGQNTEAFF. In DNA form, the CDR3 reads TGTGCCAGTAGTAATCTCGGACAGAACACTGAAGCTTTCTTT.

This clonotype was seen more than once but under ten times. The rearrangement joins TRBV19 to TRBJ2-1, with TRBD2 matching over 8 bases. Trimming cost V 3 bases and J 7 bases; bases outside gene matches: 8. This CDR3 is 15 amino acids long. Germline CDR1 and CDR2: LNHDA and SQIVND (reference sequence). The CDR3 reads CASSMGAGVGNEQFF. Here the CDR3 DNA reads TGTGCCAGTAGTATGGGAGCGGGAGTTGGTAATGAGCAGTTCTTC.

This clonotype was recorded a few times. A much larger clone is a single base away; this may be a read error. This rearrangement joins TRBV5-5 to TRBJ2-5, with D unclear. The V gene's germline CDR1 is SGHKS and CDR2 YYEKEE (reference sequence). V was cut by 2 bases and J by 3 bases, with 8 bases left in between. This CDR3 contains 13 residues. CDR3 region: CASSLGWEETQYF. The CDR3 bases are TGTGCCAGCAGCTTAGGATGGGAAGAGACCCAGTACTTC.

This clonotype has a handful of counts. This rearrangement joins TRBV20-1 to TRBJ2-3; the match to TRBD2 covers 8 bases. The length of the CDR3 is 14 residues. Looked up from germline, CDR1 is DFQATT and CDR2 is SNEGSKA (reference sequence). V was clipped by 5 bases and J by 2 bases; unmatched bases: 6. This CDR3 is CSAGREGLTDTQYF. The CDR3 nucleotides read TGCAGTGCTGGTCGGGAGGGCCTCACAGATACGCAGTATTTT.

The sample holds many counts of this clonotype. For the CDR3, the DNA is TGTGCCAGCAGCTCCGAGACAGGGGGAAGCACAGATACGCAGTATTTT. The encoded protein is CASSSETGGSTDTQYF. The V and J genes are TRBV5-6 and TRBJ2-3; 9 bases are a match to TRBD1. The CDR3 has 16 residues. The germline CDR1 and CDR2 sequences are SGHDT and YYEEEE. Trimming removed 3 bases from V and 0 bases from J; junction bases left unmatched: 5.

The chain recombines TRBV21-1 with TRBJ2-1; the table's D call TRBD2 went unverified against the DNA. TRBV21-1 is listed as a pseudogene. This CDR3 spans 17 amino acids. CDR3 amino acids: CASMQPGLADSYNEQFF. The CDR3 nucleotides read TGTGCCAGCATGCAACCGGGACTAGCGGATTCCTACAATGAGCAGTTCTTC.

The CDR3 sequence: CASGRWTGGGFNEQFF. CDR3 coding DNA: TGTGCCAGCGGAAGGTGGACAGGGGGCGGTTTCAATGAGCAGTTCTTC. The chain carries TRBV28 and TRBJ2-1; the match to TRBD1 covers 11 bases. Germline lookup yields CDR1 MDHEN and CDR2 SYDVKM. The CDR3 loop spans 16 amino acids. The trim removed 8 bases at V and 6 bases at J, leaving 12 bases unmatched.

In this sample, this clonotype turned up a few times. The rearrangement joins TRBV7-9 to TRBJ2-1, with 10 bases lining up with TRBD2. The J segment lost 5 bases and the V segment lost 1 base, leaving 8 bases of the junction unmatched. This CDR3 region has 17 residues. The germline gives CDR1 SEHNR, CDR2 FQNEAQ (reference sequence). The DNA for the CDR3 is TGTGCCAGCAGCTTAGGGGTAGCGGGAGGCCGGGACAATGAGCAGTTCTTC. Its translation: CASSLGVAGGRDNEQFF.

This rearrangement joins TRBV20-1 to TRBJ2-2, with TRBD1 identical over 8 bases. V shed 0 bases and J 6 bases; nucleotides not matched to a gene: 6. There are 15 residues in the CDR3. Germline loops: CDR1 DFQATT, CDR2 SNEGSKA (reference sequence). CDR3 DNA sequence: TGCAGTGCTAGAGATGTCAGGGGGCTCCCCGGGGAGCTGTTTTTT. Amino acid sequence: CSARDVRGLPGELFF.

In this sample, this clonotype turned up a few times. The V gene is TRBV5-1, the J gene TRBJ2-1, with a tentative D call TRBD2 (5 bases). The CDR3 is made up of 15 amino acids. Trimming stripped 3 bases from V and 2 bases from J, with 12 bases between. The germline gives CDR1 SGHRS, CDR2 YFSETQ. The CDR3 DNA sequence: TGCGCCAGCAGCTCTGTAACGCGGGCCTACAATGAGCAGTTCTTC. It specifies CASSSVTRAYNEQFF.

This chain links TRBV6-5 with TRBJ1-5; tentatively, D is TRBD1 (6 bases). Germline V gives CDR1 MNHEY, CDR2 SVGAGI. The CDR3 consists of 18 residues. V was cut by 2 bases and J by 7 bases, with 24 bases left in between. The CDR3 DNA reads TGTGCCAGCAGTTACGGGGACAAGAATTCCCCTACTCGCCAGCCCCAGCATTTT. Its translation: CASSYGDKNSPTRQPQHF.

The CDR3 sequence is CASSSVTVKRADTQYF. For the CDR3, the DNA is TGTGCCAGCAGTTCTGTGACAGTGAAACGGGCAGATACGCAGTATTTT. This chain connects TRBV6-2 or TRBV6-3 to TRBJ2-3, with D possibly TRBD1 on 5 matching bases. Germline V gene data show CDR1 as MNHEY and CDR2 as SVGEGT. This CDR3 is 16 amino acids long. Trimming cost V 4 bases and J 4 bases, with 18 bases left between them.

The sample holds a few counts of this clonotype. The chain employs TRBV20-1 and TRBJ1-6; TRBD1 agrees at 7 bases. CDR3 length: 14 amino acids. Trimming at V came to 0 bases and at J to 6 bases, leaving 2 bases not matched to a gene. The germline V gene has CDR1 DFQATT and CDR2 SNEGSKA (reference sequence). The CDR3 DNA sequence: TGCAGTGCTAGAGATGGGACAGCTAATTCACCCCTCCACTTT. This sequence encodes CSARDGTANSPLHF.

This clonotype was observed a handful of times. The rearrangement uses TRBV10-3 and TRBJ2-1; possible D gene TRBD2, 7 bases. CDR1 and CDR2 from the germline V gene are ENHRY and SYGVKD. This CDR3 comprises 16 residues. Trimming cost V 11 bases and J 6 bases, with 26 bases left between them. The CDR3 DNA reads as TGTGCCGCGGGCGCGACTAGCTCCTTAGGGGGCAATGAGCAGTTCTTC. This gives the protein CAAGATSSLGGNEQFF.

Here the CDR3 DNA reads TGTGCCAGTAACTGGGACTATCGCACCGGGGAGCTGTTTTTT. It encodes CASNWDYRTGELFF. The chain links TRBV19 to TRBJ2-2; 7 nucleotides match TRBD2. V lost 7 bases, J lost 4 bases, and 6 bases stayed unmatched. The germline CDR1 and CDR2 sequences are LNHDA and SQIVND (reference sequence). The CDR3 loop spans 14 amino acids.

The DNA of the CDR3 is TGTGCCACCAGTGACAGCGCAAGGGCAGTACGAGATACGCAGTATTTT. Amino acids: CATSDSARAVRDTQYF. V is TRBV24-1 and J is TRBJ2-3, with no clear D. Per germline, CDR1 KGHDR and CDR2 SFDVKD. This CDR3 region has 16 residues. The V end was cut by 4 bases, the J end by 5 bases, with 18 bases between.

The J gene is TRBJ2-1, the V gene TRBV7-2, with 8 bases lining up with TRBD2. The V gene end was trimmed by 5 bases and the J gene end by 4 bases; junction bases not matched to a gene: 10. The length of the CDR3 is 16 residues. Germline V gives CDR1 SGHTA, CDR2 FQGNSA. DNA of the CDR3: TGTGCCAGCAGCCGTGGCGGGCGGGGGGTGTACAATGAGCAGTTCTTC. Translating it yields CASSRGGRGVYNEQFF.

The genes are TRBV20-1 and TRBJ2-7, with D perhaps matching TRBD2 (6 bases). The CDR3 runs 15 residues. Germline V CDR1 and CDR2: DFQATT, SNEGSKA (reference sequence). V dropped 3 bases and J dropped 4 bases, with 19 bases sitting between them. DNA for the CDR3: TGCAGTGCTAGCGACGCGATGGGAGGTAAATACGAGCAGTACTTC. Encoded protein: CSASDAMGGKYEQYF.

The chain joins TRBV7-2 to TRBJ2-7, with TRBD2 identical over 8 bases. Germline values: CDR1 SGHTA, CDR2 FQGNSA. V lost 2 bases and J lost 4; bases outside the gene matches: 10. The CDR3 extends over 16 amino acids. CDR3 amino acids: CASSLSPGLVIYEQYF. The CDR3 nucleotides are TGTGCCAGCAGCTTAAGTCCGGGACTAGTAATTTACGAGCAGTACTTC. The full variable domain, completed using reference TRBV7-2 and TRBJ2-7, is GAGVSQSPSNKVTEKGKDVELRCDPISGHTALYWYRQSLGQGLEFLIYFQGNSAPDKSGLPSDRFSAERTGGSVSTLTIQRTQQEDSAVYLCASSLSPGLVIYEQYFGPGTRLTVT.

The table lists this clonotype with many counts. Here the CDR3 reads CSVESLDYSYNEQFF. The CDR3 DNA follows: TGCAGCGTTGAAAGCCTGGACTACTCCTACAATGAGCAGTTCTTC. This chain connects TRBV29-1 to TRBJ2-1; D is possibly TRBD2 (6 bases). CDR1 is SQVTM and CDR2 is ANQGSEA in the germline V gene. This CDR3 region has 15 residues. V was trimmed by 2 bases and J by 0 bases, leaving 11 bases between them.

This clonotype was counted at least ten times. This chain links TRBV5-1 with TRBJ2-2, with 12 bases identical to TRBD2. The germline gives CDR1 SGHRS, CDR2 YFSETQ. Losses at the gene ends were 4 bases for V and 5 bases for J; bases not matched to a gene: 9. This CDR3 contains 17 residues. The CDR3 DNA reads TGCGCCAGCAGCCCCCTACCAGGACTAGCGGGGACCGGGGAGCTGTTTTTT. Protein: CASSPLPGLAGTGELFF. Using reference TRBV5-1 and TRBJ2-2 for the parts outside the CDR3, the full variable domain is KAGVTQTPRYLIKTRGQQVTLSCSPISGHRSVSWYQQTPGQGLQFLFEYFSETQRNKGNFPGRFSGRQFSNSRSEMNVSTLELGDSALYLCASSPLPGLAGTGELFFGEGSRLTVL.